These 2 T cell receptor beta chains were all obtained from the same sample, sequenced in a study of cytomegalovirus exposure and HLA in healthy donors. The PCR made use of 60 Vbeta and 13 Jbeta primers. Here immunoSEQ multiplex PCR was the method, and the copy in TCRdb shows in-frame clones only, minus some. The repertoire includes 95,000 to 130,000 clones, approximately 80% of them detected once, and roughly 3.9% sits in the top ten. Sequencing used PBMCs. The receptors stem from a woman in her 30s in good health and CMV-seronegative.

The chain links TRBV27 to TRBJ2-7, with 12 bases that match TRBD2. The V segment lost 3 bases and the J segment 4 bases; nucleotides outside the gene matches: 7. This CDR3 region has 16 residues. Germline V gene lookup returns CDR1 MNHEY and CDR2 SMNVEV (reference sequence). CDR3: CASSFTITSGRYEQYF. The CDR3 region has the DNA TGTGCCAGCAGTTTCACCATCACTAGCGGGAGGTACGAGCAGTACTTC.

This clone has a single count. This chain connects TRBV2 to TRBJ1-4; 7 nucleotides line up with TRBD1. V shed 7 bases and J 1 base; nucleotides not matched to a gene: 6. There are 15 residues in the CDR3. The germline gives CDR1 SNHLY, CDR2 FYNNEI. In nucleotides, the CDR3 is TGTGCCAGCACCGAGCAGGGGGGAACTAATGAAAAACTGTTTTTT. It specifies CASTEQGGTNEKLFF.